A single sample is the source of the 23 T cell receptor beta chains below, sequenced in a study of response to subunit inactivated influenza vaccine. Each CDR3 protein is one row after TCRdb ran MiXCR on the RT-PCR reads. The table has about 520,000 distinct CDR3 sequences, less than 7.5% seen once; the top ten hold around 12%. Sequencing was performed on PBMCs from blood, taken less than 30 months after vaccination. The origin of the receptors is a man in his fifties or sixties who received an inactivated influenza vaccine.

The chain couples TRBV11-2 to TRBJ2-1; D unclear. Germline V gene sequence: CDR1 SGHAT, CDR2 FQNNGV. Trimming removed 5 bases from V and 12 bases from J, with 14 bases in between. The CDR3 is 12 residues long. CDR3 sequence reads: CASSHLVYGQFF. In nucleotides, the CDR3 is TGTGCCAGCAGCCACTTGGTTTACGGGCAGTTCTTC.

V and J are TRBV20-1 and TRBJ1-2; 10 bases are a match to TRBD1. The CDR3 runs 16 residues. Germline assignment: CDR1 DFQATT and CDR2 SNEGSKA (reference sequence). V shed 6 bases, J shed 4 bases, and the junction held 14 bases outside the gene matches. The CDR3 sequence is CSANTPTGGGGYGYTF. The CDR3 DNA reads TGCAGTGCGAATACCCCGACAGGGGGCGGGGGCTATGGCTACACCTTC.

This clonotype occurred many times. This rearrangement joins TRBV20-1 to TRBJ1-2; 12 bases map to TRBD1. Germline V gene data show CDR1 as DFQATT and CDR2 as SNEGSKA (reference sequence). CDR3 length: 13 residues. Trimming at V came to 6 bases and at J to 5 bases, leaving 4 bases not matched to a gene. The CDR3 nucleotides are TGCAGTGCCGGGGACAGGGGGCATTATGGCTACACCTTC. The encoded protein is CSAGDRGHYGYTF.

The chain has TRBV3-1 and TRBJ2-7, with 10 bases aligning to TRBD1. There are 15 residues in the CDR3. Germline CDR1 LGHDT, CDR2 YNNKEL (reference sequence). The V gene end was trimmed by 1 base and the J gene end by 5 bases; junction bases not matched to a gene: 5. CDR3 sequence reads: CASSQGGDRGHEQYF. The CDR3 DNA reads TGTGCCAGCAGCCAAGGCGGGGACAGGGGCCACGAGCAGTACTTC.

The rearrangement joins TRBV5-1 to TRBJ2-5, with D tentatively TRBD1 (6 bases). Between the trimmed V and J ends, which lost 3 bases and 1 base, there was a span of 13 bases. Germline lookup yields CDR1 SGHRS and CDR2 YFSETQ. The CDR3 runs to 15 residues. DNA for the CDR3: TGCGCCAGCAGCTCGGAACAGGGACCCCAAGAGACCCAGTACTTC. This sequence encodes CASSSEQGPQETQYF.

This clonotype was seen many times. J is TRBJ2-7 and V is TRBV9; D is possibly TRBD2 (6 bases). Deletions cut 0 bases from V and 5 bases from J, with 12 bases between. Per germline, CDR1 SGDLS and CDR2 YYNGEE. This CDR3 contains 14 residues. The CDR3 DNA reads as TGTGCCAGCAGCGTAGGCCCGGGAGTTGACGAGCAGTACTTC. Its protein product is CASSVGPGVDEQYF.

This clonotype was detected ten times or more. V usage is TRBV12-3 or TRBV12-4 and J usage is TRBJ2-5, with 9 bases lining up with TRBD2. V shed 3 bases and J 1 base; nucleotides not matched to a gene: 6. There are 16 residues in the CDR3. DNA for the CDR3: TGTGCCAGCAGTTTGAGTCTAGCGGGGTTCCAAGAGACCCAGTACTTC. Amino acids: CASSLSLAGFQETQYF.

This clonotype has ten or more counts. This chain joins TRBV6-5 and TRBJ1-3; D gene ambiguous. Germline lookup yields CDR1 MNHEY and CDR2 SVGAGI. V dropped 0 bases and J dropped 0 bases, with 6 bases sitting between them. There are 15 residues in the CDR3. In DNA form, the CDR3 reads TGTGCCAGCAGTTACTCGTTAAGCTCTGGAAACACCATATATTTT. Translation gives CASSYSLSSGNTIYF.

This clonotype was observed a handful of times. The chain combines TRBV2 with TRBJ1-2; 8 nucleotides agree with TRBD1. The ends lost 3 bases at V and 7 bases at J; junction bases unmatched: 4. This CDR3 has 13 amino acids. Germline CDR1 and CDR2: SNHLY and FYNNEI. Here the CDR3 DNA reads TGTGCCAGCAGTGACCGCAGGGGGCTTGGCTACACCTTC. Amino acid sequence: CASSDRRGLGYTF.

This clonotype turned up a few times. J is TRBJ2-1 and V is TRBV9; 10 nucleotides match TRBD2. The CDR3 totals 15 residues. Germline V gene lookup returns CDR1 SGDLS and CDR2 YYNGEE. Trimming took 4 bases from V and 9 from J; bases not matched to a gene: 10. The CDR3 DNA is TGTGCCAGCAGCCCCGCCGGGACTAGCGTGGCTGAGCAGTTCTTC. This gives the protein CASSPAGTSVAEQFF.

This clonotype has more than one count but fewer than ten. The V call is TRBV7-8, the J call TRBJ1-2, with D perhaps TRBD1 (5 bases). The CDR3 spans 16 residues. Trimming pared 2 bases from V and 2 bases from J, leaving 15 bases between. Looked up from germline, CDR1 is SGHVS and CDR2 is FQNEAQ. The CDR3: CASSLRIEGRNYGYTF. The DNA of the CDR3 is TGTGCCAGCAGCTTAAGGATAGAGGGGAGAAACTATGGCTACACCTTC.

V gene TRBV7-6 combines with J gene TRBJ1-1; 7 bases agree with TRBD1. Trimming cost V 5 bases and J 11 bases; bases outside gene matches: 11. In germline, CDR1 is SGHVS, CDR2 FNYEAQ. The CDR3 contains 13 residues. The DNA of the CDR3 is TGTGCCAGCAGCCTCCAGGGGGTCGAGGGCGCTTTCTTT. Encoded protein: CASSLQGVEGAFF.

The V call is TRBV12-3 or TRBV12-4, the J call TRBJ2-1; the D gene is possibly TRBD2 (6 bases). Trimming took 5 bases from V and 5 from J, leaving 19 bases between them. The CDR3 loop spans 16 amino acids. CDR3 nucleotide sequence: TGTGCCAGCAGTCTAGTAGGGAGGCCGGCTGACAATGAGCAGTTCTTC. Translation: CASSLVGRPADNEQFF.

This clonotype has just a few counts. This chain connects TRBV6-1 to TRBJ2-1; D is perhaps TRBD1 or TRBD2 (6 bases each). The V end lost 5 bases, the J end lost 7 bases, and 18 bases lay between the germline ends. There are 15 residues in the CDR3. Germline CDR1 MNHNS, CDR2 SASEGT. The CDR3 region is CASSPLGGPGNEQFF. DNA of the CDR3: TGTGCCAGCAGTCCCCTTGGGGGGCCCGGTAATGAGCAGTTCTTC.

This clonotype appeared many times. V and J are TRBV20-1 and TRBJ1-5; no definite D call. The CDR3 is 16 amino acids. CDR1 and CDR2 (germline): DFQATT, SNEGSKA (reference sequence). The V and J ends lost 3 bases and 0 bases respectively, with 15 bases between them. In DNA form, the CDR3 reads TGCAGTGCTAGGGAACTCCGTTCCTATAGCAATCAGCCCCAGCATTTT. Translation: CSARELRSYSNQPQHF.

This clonotype has only a few counts. The CDR3 protein is CATRLALYNEQFF. The CDR3 region has the DNA TGTGCCACCCGACTAGCCCTCTACAATGAGCAGTTCTTC. The J gene is TRBJ2-1, the V gene TRBV6-2 or TRBV6-3; TRBD2 matches at 7 bases. Germline CDR1 reads MNHEY; CDR2 reads SVGEGT. The CDR3 length is 13 residues. V shed 10 bases, J shed 3 bases, and the junction held 6 bases outside the gene matches.

On this clonotype: With a much larger clone just one base away, this may be a read error. This chain links TRBV6-2 or TRBV6-3 with TRBJ2-1; 9 bases are a match to TRBD2. The CDR3 has 16 residues. The germline CDR1 and CDR2 sequences are MNHEY and SVGEGT. Unmatched junction bases numbered 9, after V lost 5 bases and J lost 4 bases. The DNA of the CDR3 is TGTGCCAGCAGTCGGTCTCGCGGGAGGGCTTACAATGAGCAGTTCTTC. Protein sequence: CASSRSRGRAYNEQFF.

This clonotype has only a few counts. The chain links TRBV6-1 to TRBJ1-3, with no clear D. V gave up 3 bases and J gave up 0 bases, with 6 bases separating them. The germline V gene encodes CDR1 MNHNS and CDR2 SASEGT. CDR3 length: 14 amino acids. The CDR3 here is CASSDSSSGNTIYF. The CDR3 coding sequence is TGTGCCAGCAGTGACAGCTCCTCTGGAAACACCATATATTTT.

This clonotype was seen a few times. V is TRBV6-5 and J is TRBJ1-6; 7 nucleotides align to TRBD1. The V gene end was trimmed by 0 bases and the J gene end by 6 bases; junction bases not matched to a gene: 2. The CDR3 has 15 residues. Germline lookup yields CDR1 MNHEY and CDR2 SVGAGI. CDR3 sequence: CASSYSGGGNSPLHF. DNA of the CDR3: TGTGCCAGCAGTTACTCAGGGGGCGGTAATTCACCCCTCCACTTT.

This clonotype has a handful of counts. This chain uses TRBV9 with TRBJ1-2, with 11 bases lining up with TRBD1. Germline assignment: CDR1 SGDLS and CDR2 YYNGEE. The CDR3 loop spans 16 amino acids. Trimming removed 2 bases from V and 6 bases from J; junction bases left unmatched: 9. The DNA of the CDR3 is TGTGCCAGCAGCGTCACCGGGACAGGGGGTTTGAATGGCTACACCTTC. It yields the protein CASSVTGTGGLNGYTF.

This clonotype was observed at least ten times. The CDR3 nucleotides read TGCGCCAGCAGCCAAGGACTAGTCCGCACAGATACGCAGTATTTT. This translates into CASSQGLVRTDTQYF. The genes are TRBV4-3 and TRBJ2-3, with D possibly being TRBD2 (6 bases). V gave up 1 base and J gave up 1 base, with 9 bases separating them. The CDR3 loop spans 15 amino acids. Germline V gives CDR1 LGHNA, CDR2 YSLEER.

The chain employs TRBV28 and TRBJ1-2, with 7 bases identical to TRBD1. CDR3 size: 15 residues. From germline, CDR1 is MDHEN and CDR2 SYDVKM. Germline trimming cut 3 bases from V and 8 bases from J; bases unmatched to any gene: 12. CDR3 bases: TGTGCCAGCAGTTTGGGAGGGGGCGCATCTCGGGGCTACACCTTC. Amino acid sequence: CASSLGGGASRGYTF.

This clonotype occurred many times. J is TRBJ1-1 and V is TRBV4-2; the D gene is possibly TRBD1 (6 bases). Trimming took 0 bases from V and 1 from J, leaving 15 bases between them. Germline CDR1 LGHNA, CDR2 YNFKEQ. The CDR3 is 17 amino acids. CDR3 bases: TGTGCCAGCAGCCAAGAGCCACCGGGAGGGGGGAACACTGAAGCTTTCTTT. This sequence encodes CASSQEPPGGGNTEAFF.